This TCR beta chain was retrieved from a study of T-cell reconstitution after alpha-beta-depleted transplantation in children. Findings and caveats of the study: Several hundred rapidly expanded clones from non-depleted graft cells reportedly supplied alpha-beta T cells about two months post-transplant. Newly generated T cells supplied most T-cell counts and diversity one year post-transplant. The origin of high day-60 TCRbeta diversity in some patients lay in surviving recipient T cells and thymic progenitors.

CDR1 is DFQATT and CDR2 is SNEGSKA in the germline V gene (reference sequence). CDR3 length: 13 residues. V was shortened by 3 bases and J by 4 bases, with 9 bases between the two germline ends. A library of TCRbeta sequences, prepared with unique molecular identifiers, was generated. In TCRdb, the PCR reads were re-called with MiXCR into one record per CDR3 protein. The sample holds approximately 300,000 distinct CDR3 sequences, more than 9% seen once. About this clonotype: The antigen is undetermined. A read error may be the cause here, since a much bigger clone is one base away.

This rearrangement joins TRBV20-1 to TRBJ2-2, with D uncertain. The sequenced sample was peripheral blood, obtained 180 days after TCRalphabeta/CD19-depleted stem cell transplant. This receptor was obtained from a male patient between 2 and 9 years old who had a stem cell transplant for chronic granulomatous disease, so the T cells may come from the graft donor. In nucleotides, the CDR3 is TGCAGTGCTAGTGGGCATGGCACCGGGGAGCTGTTTTTT. Translating gives CSASGHGTGELFF.